The 20 T cell receptor beta chains below were found in one sample sequenced in a study of T cells expressing NK-cell markers. From its re-call of the 5' RACE reads, TCRdb lists each CDR3 protein once, without DNA. This sample contains about 150,000 distinct CDR3 sequences. The specimen sequenced was blood T cells: a sorted CD56 or NKG2C T cell subset, CD4+ or CD8+ T cells, or bulk PBMC T cells (not recorded which). These receptors originate from a woman in her forties or fifties in good health.

The V and J genes are TRBV5-1 and TRBJ1-1; TCRdb's D gene call, TRBD1, goes unchecked for lack of DNA. CDR1 is SGHRS and CDR2 is YFSETQ in the germline V gene. The CDR3 runs 14 residues. CDR3 loop: CASSLTRDHTEAFF.

The chain recombines TRBV12-3 or TRBV12-4 with TRBJ2-7. There are 17 residues in the CDR3. CDR3 residues: CASSSRHSGLSSYEQYF.

J is TRBJ2-1 and V is TRBV30; TCRdb designates TRBD2, a call that cannot be tested without DNA. The CDR3 runs to 15 residues. CDR1 GTSNPN and CDR2 SVGIG come from the germline V gene (reference sequence). CDR3 in amino acids: CAWSRLAGGHNEQFF.

V gene TRBV29-1 combines with J gene TRBJ1-2; TCRdb's D call of TRBD1 is untestable without DNA. Germline loops: CDR1 SQVTM, CDR2 ANQGSEA. The CDR3 covers 15 residues. CDR3 residues: CSAEARDSWDYGYTF.

CDR3 loop: CASSISGWANYEQYF. This chain connects TRBV5-8 to TRBJ2-7; TCRdb's D gene call, TRBD2, goes unchecked for lack of DNA. The CDR3 is made up of 15 amino acids. Germline assignment: CDR1 SGHTS and CDR2 YDEGEE.

V and J are TRBV10-2 and TRBJ2-5; TCRdb reports TRBD2, a call that lacks DNA to check it against. The CDR3 length is 14 residues. Germline lookup yields CDR1 WSHSY and CDR2 SAAADI. This chain's CDR3 is CASRNPGQRETQYF.

The chain couples TRBV20-1 to TRBJ2-1; the D gene TCRdb calls, TRBD2, cannot be checked with no DNA. The CDR3 runs 16 residues. Per the germline V gene, CDR1 is DFQATT and CDR2 is SNEGSKA (reference sequence). CDR3 amino acids: CSARDPGLGNYNEQFF.

This rearrangement joins TRBV11-2 to TRBJ2-2; absent DNA, TCRdb's TRBD1 call cannot be checked. Germline assignment: CDR1 SGHAT and CDR2 FQNNGV. This CDR3 spans 15 amino acids. CDR3 in amino acids: CASRVSGTYTGELFF.

The rearrangement uses TRBV24-1 and TRBJ2-2. Germline CDR1 KGHDR, CDR2 SFDVKD. The CDR3 has 13 residues. CDR3 loop: CATSGVDPGELFF.

V is TRBV14 and J is TRBJ2-3; with no DNA, the TCRdb D assignment of TRBD2 cannot be verified. This CDR3 spans 13 amino acids. Germline V gene data show CDR1 as SGHDN and CDR2 as FVKESK. CDR3 sequence: CASSRGLTDTQYF.

The V call is TRBV5-1, the J call TRBJ1-1; the TCRdb call, TRBD1, lacks DNA for checking. This CDR3 has 15 residues. Germline-derived CDR1 and CDR2 are SGHRS and YFSETQ. The CDR3 reads CASSLDPQGAWEAFF.

This sequence joins TRBV6-1 and TRBJ2-5; lacking DNA, the TRBD1 call made by TCRdb goes unchecked. The germline CDR1 and CDR2 sequences are MNHNS and SASEGT. CDR3 length: 15 residues. Here the CDR3 reads CASSPGQPPWETQYF.

The CDR3 sequence is CASSEVIAGGLVEQYF. The genes are TRBV6-1 and TRBJ2-7; TCRdb calls TRBD2, which cannot be checked without DNA. The germline CDR1 and CDR2 sequences are MNHNS and SASEGT. The CDR3 totals 16 residues.

V is TRBV9 and J is TRBJ1-1; with no DNA, the TCRdb D assignment of TRBD1 cannot be verified. The CDR3 is 14 amino acids. Germline CDR1 and CDR2: SGDLS and YYNGEE. The CDR3 spells CASSTGQTGVEAFF.

The V call is TRBV7-9, the J call TRBJ2-3; TCRdb picks TRBD1, but there is no DNA to check that call. The CDR3 sequence is 16 residues long. Per germline, CDR1 SEHNR and CDR2 FQNEAQ (reference sequence). This CDR3 is CASSLVSGASTDTQYF.

The chain carries TRBV27 and TRBJ2-1; the TRBD2 assignment by TCRdb is unverifiable without DNA. This CDR3 has 16 amino acids. Per germline, CDR1 MNHEY and CDR2 SMNVEV (reference sequence). This chain's CDR3 is CASSLISGSVYNEQFF.

The V gene is TRBV18, the J gene TRBJ2-7. CDR1 and CDR2 from the germline V gene are KGHSH and LQKENI. The CDR3 runs 12 residues. CDR3 in amino acids: CASSTLQYEQYF.

The V gene is TRBV7-8, the J gene TRBJ1-6. CDR3 length: 12 amino acids. CDR1 SGHVS and CDR2 FQNEAQ come from the germline V gene. CDR3 protein: CASSPGLWPLHF. The full variable domain, its missing parts supplied by reference TRBV7-8 and TRBJ1-6, is GAGVSQSPRYKVAKRGQDVALRCDPISGHVSLFWYQQALGQGPEFLTYFQNEAQLDKSGLPSDRFFAERPEGSVSTLKIQRTQQEDSAVYLCASSPGLWPLHFGNGTRLTVT.

The chain links TRBV7-6 to TRBJ2-3; the TRBD2 assignment by TCRdb is unverifiable without DNA. The germline V gene has CDR1 SGHVS and CDR2 FNYEAQ. CDR3 length: 17 residues. CDR3 sequence reads: CASSLVSGSTSTDTQYF.

The V and J genes are TRBV19 and TRBJ2-1. The CDR3 is made up of 11 amino acids. The germline gives CDR1 LNHDA, CDR2 SQIVND (reference sequence). CDR3 sequence reads: CASSILGEQFF.